What follows are 5 T cell receptor beta chains derived from one specimen sequenced in a study of blood T cell repertoires in COVID-19. Sequencing used immunoSEQ multiplex PCR; TCRdb keeps in-frame clones, though not all of them. Among 250,000 to 300,000 clones listed, around 89% were seen once. Sequencing was done on a sample of PBMCs or T cells enriched from blood (not recorded which). The receptors here all came from a middle-aged man who had recovered from COVID-19.

This rearrangement joins TRBV29-1 to TRBJ2-5, with a weak D call TRBD2 (6 bases). V was clipped by 6 bases and J by 2 bases, with 13 bases between them. This CDR3 is built from 13 residues. The germline V gene has CDR1 SQVTM and CDR2 ANQGSEA. The DNA of the CDR3 is TGCAGCGTATCGGAGACTAGGCAAGAGACCCAGTACTTC. Residues: CSVSETRQETQYF.

This clone was detected only once. The rearrangement uses TRBV7-2 and TRBJ2-2; no definite D call. Germline CDR1 is SGHTA and CDR2 is FQGNSA. V was clipped by 5 bases and J by 0 bases, with 7 bases between them. This CDR3 contains 14 residues. The CDR3 DNA sequence: TGTGCCAGCAGCCTCGCGACGAACACCGGGGAGCTGTTTTTT. It yields the protein CASSLATNTGELFF. Using reference TRBV7-2 and TRBJ2-2 for the parts outside the CDR3, the full variable domain is GAGVSQSPSNKVTEKGKDVELRCDPISGHTALYWYRQSLGQGLEFLIYFQGNSAPDKSGLPSDRFSAERTGGSVSTLTIQRTQQEDSAVYLCASSLATNTGELFFGEGSRLTVL.

This clone was counted a single time. The chain recombines TRBV7-3 with TRBJ2-3; TRBD2 matches at 13 bases. V lost 4 bases and J lost 0; bases outside the gene matches: 4. This CDR3 is built from 17 residues. CDR1 is SGHTA, CDR2 FQGTGA, per germline. Written as DNA, the CDR3 is TGTGCCAGCAGCTCCGGACTAGCGGGGGCTAGCACAGATACGCAGTATTTT. Amino acid sequence: CASSSGLAGASTDTQYF.

V is TRBV6-4 and J is TRBJ2-3; 13 positions agree with TRBD2. Germline CDR1 reads MRHNA; CDR2 reads SNTAGT. The V segment lost 6 bases and the J segment 2 bases; nucleotides outside the gene matches: 2. The CDR3 length is 15 residues. Here the CDR3 reads CASSTSGGATDTQYF. The CDR3 coding sequence is TGTGCCAGCAGCACTAGCGGGGGGGCCACAGATACGCAGTATTTT.

This clone came up a few times. The chain links TRBV7-9 to TRBJ2-7, with TRBD2 matching 7 bases. J was trimmed by 6 bases and V by 6 bases; bases with no gene match: 8. Germline assignment: CDR1 SEHNR and CDR2 FQNEAQ (reference sequence). This CDR3 is 13 amino acids long. Here the CDR3 reads CASSLTGGGEQYF. CDR3 DNA sequence: TGTGCCAGCAGTCTCACGGGAGGAGGCGAGCAGTACTTC. Full variable domain (remainder filled in from reference TRBV7-9 and TRBJ2-7): DTGVSQNPRHKITKRGQNVTFRCDPISEHNRLYWYRQTLGQGPEFLTYFQNEAQLEKSRLLSDRFSAERPKGSFSTLEIQRTEQGDSAMYLCASSLTGGGEQYFGPGTRLTVT.